This is a list of T cell receptor beta chains from one sample in a study of cytomegalovirus exposure and HLA in healthy donors. Sequenced by immunoSEQ multiplex PCR; TCRdb stores in-frame clones only, minus some. The sample has more than 95,000 clones; less than 80% are singletons. The sample comprised PBMCs. The receptors shown here come from a woman aged 45-60 years in good health and CMV-seronegative. The CDR3 runs from the conserved cysteine through the conserved F or W. The D gene is left open where the match is weak. Expanded clones get a size class; other rows say once, few or many, or leave the size out.

clone size: few
D gene: .
V gene: TRBV7-2
J gene: TRBJ2-7
CDR3 protein: CASSLRGAGYEQYF
CDR3 DNA: TGTGCCAGCAGCTTACGAGGAGCGGGCTACGAGCAGTACTTC

clone size: .
D gene: TRBD1
V gene: TRBV7-2
J gene: TRBJ1-5
CDR3 protein: CASSLDFAGGQPQHF
CDR3 DNA: TGTGCCAGCAGCTTAGATTTTGCAGGGGGGCAGCCCCAGCATTTT

clone size: .
D gene: TRBD2
V gene: TRBV6-1
J gene: TRBJ2-5
CDR3 protein: CASISGLADQETQYF
CDR3 DNA: TGTGCCAGCATCTCGGGACTAGCGGACCAAGAGACCCAGTACTTC

clone size: .
D gene: TRBD2
V gene: TRBV10-2
J gene: TRBJ2-7
CDR3 protein: CASSDRTSGSEQYF
CDR3 DNA: TGCGCCAGCAGTGATCGGACTAGCGGGAGTGAGCAGTACTTC

clone size: .
D gene: .
V gene: TRBV25-1
J gene: TRBJ1-2
CDR3 protein: CASRADSNYGYTF
CDR3 DNA: TGTGCCAGCAGGGCTGACAGTAACTATGGCTACACCTTC

clone size: .
D gene: .
V gene: TRBV7-9
J gene: TRBJ1-1
CDR3 protein: CASSLSLTRTARTEAFF
CDR3 DNA: TGTGCCAGCAGCCTTTCCCTCACCCGGACAGCCAGAACTGAAGCTTTCTTT

clone size: .
D gene: TRBD2
V gene: TRBV5-1
J gene: TRBJ2-5
CDR3 protein: CASSLYASGLETQYF
CDR3 DNA: TGCGCCAGCAGCTTGTACGCTAGCGGGCTAGAGACCCAGTACTTC

clone size: .
D gene: .
V gene: TRBV6-5
J gene: TRBJ1-1
CDR3 protein: CASSPAGTYLEAFF
CDR3 DNA: TGTGCCAGCAGTCCCGCGGGGACCTACCTTGAAGCTTTCTTT

clone size: few
D gene: .
V gene: TRBV9
J gene: TRBJ2-2
CDR3 protein: CASSVEEGTGELFF
CDR3 DNA: TGTGCCAGCAGCGTAGAGGAGGGTACCGGGGAGCTGTTTTTT

clone size: .
D gene: .
V gene: TRBV28
J gene: TRBJ2-3
CDR3 protein: CASRGQFTDTQYF
CDR3 DNA: TGTGCCAGCAGAGGACAGTTCACAGATACGCAGTATTTT

clone size: .
D gene: .
V gene: TRBV19
J gene: TRBJ2-1
CDR3 protein: CASSMGIRVTSYNEQFF
CDR3 DNA: TGTGCCAGTAGTATGGGAATCAGGGTTACGTCCTACAATGAGCAGTTCTTC

clone size: .
D gene: TRBD2
V gene: TRBV7-8
J gene: TRBJ2-3
CDR3 protein: CASSWPGTSGARVETDTQYF
CDR3 DNA: TGTGCCAGCAGCTGGCCCGGGACTAGCGGAGCCAGGGTGGAGACAGATACGCAGTATTTT

clone size: .
D gene: .
V gene: TRBV7-2
J gene: TRBJ1-2
CDR3 protein: CASSLNGGANYGYTF
CDR3 DNA: TGTGCCAGCAGCTTAAATGGCGGGGCGAACTATGGCTACACCTTC

clone size: few
D gene: TRBD1
V gene: TRBV5-8
J gene: TRBJ1-1
CDR3 protein: CASSGTGAMNTEAFF
CDR3 DNA: TGTGCCAGCAGCGGGACAGGAGCCATGAACACTGAAGCTTTCTTT

clone size: .
D gene: TRBD1
V gene: TRBV5-6
J gene: TRBJ2-5
CDR3 protein: CASSLAGQGETQYF
CDR3 DNA: TGTGCCAGCAGCTTGGCGGGACAGGGAGAGACCCAGTACTTC

clone size: .
D gene: .
V gene: TRBV5-1
J gene: TRBJ2-1
CDR3 protein: CASSLTAGEQFF
CDR3 DNA: TGCGCCAGCAGCTTGACGGCGGGAGAGCAGTTCTTC

clone size: once
D gene: .
V gene: TRBV19
J gene: TRBJ1-1
CDR3 protein: CASRRTDYTEAFF
CDR3 DNA: TGTGCCAGTAGGCGGACAGATTACACTGAAGCTTTCTTT

clone size: .
D gene: .
V gene: TRBV27
J gene: TRBJ1-4
CDR3 protein: CASSQSSTNEKLFF
CDR3 DNA: TGTGCCAGCAGCCAGTCCTCAACTAATGAAAAACTGTTTTTT

clone size: .
D gene: .
V gene: TRBV7-7
J gene: TRBJ2-1
CDR3 protein: CASSPGLHPQDSYNEQFF
CDR3 DNA: TGTGCCAGCAGCCCAGGCCTCCACCCGCAGGATTCCTACAATGAGCAGTTCTTC

clone size: .
D gene: .
V gene: TRBV4-2
J gene: TRBJ2-7
CDR3 protein: CASSQDLFGYEQYF
CDR3 DNA: TGTGCCAGCAGCCAAGATCTGTTCGGGTACGAGCAGTACTTC

clone size: .
D gene: TRBD2
V gene: TRBV30
J gene: TRBJ2-3
CDR3 protein: CAWTRGLAGYTDTQYF
CDR3 DNA: TGTGCCTGGACCCGTGGGCTAGCGGGATACACAGATACGCAGTATTTT

clone size: few
D gene: TRBD1
V gene: TRBV19
J gene: TRBJ2-6
CDR3 protein: CATNDPGQSYSGANVLTF
CDR3 DNA: TGTGCCACCAACGACCCGGGACAGTCGTACTCTGGGGCCAACGTCCTGACTTTC

clone size: .
D gene: TRBD2
V gene: TRBV28
J gene: TRBJ2-3
CDR3 protein: CATSGGAGTDTQYF
CDR3 DNA: TGTGCCACCAGCGGGGGGGCGGGCACAGATACGCAGTATTTT

clone size: .
D gene: .
V gene: TRBV7-3
J gene: TRBJ1-1
CDR3 protein: CASSLRSNTEAFF
CDR3 DNA: TGTGCCAGCAGCTTACGGTCCAACACTGAAGCTTTCTTT